Listed below are T cell receptor beta chains from one sample, sequenced in a study of blood T cell repertoires in COVID-19. TCRdb's table, derived via immunoSEQ multiplex PCR, lists solely in-frame clones and lacks some. The sample yields approximately 180,000 clones, less than 85% seen once. The specimen was PBMCs or T cells enriched from blood (not recorded which). The receptors were gathered from a woman in her sixties with acute COVID-19. The CDR3 runs from the conserved cysteine through the conserved F or W. Each record gives: V gene, D gene, clone size, J gene, CDR3 protein, CDR3 DNA. The D gene is left open where the match is weak. Clone size is not always given. Where it is, it says once, few, many or a class for expanded clones.

TRBV19	TRBD2	NA	TRBJ2-1	CASRPGTSDYNEQFF	TGTGCCAGTAGACCGGGGACTAGCGACTACAATGAGCAGTTCTTC
TRBV4-3	TRBD1	NA	TRBJ1-6	CASSQAFGQDNSPLHF	TGCGCCAGCAGCCAAGCCTTTGGACAGGATAATTCACCCCTCCACTTT
TRBV28	TRBD1	NA	TRBJ1-1	CASSQQGSTEAFF	TGTGCCAGCAGCCAACAGGGGAGCACTGAAGCTTTCTTT
TRBV6-2/TRBV6-3	TRBD2	NA	TRBJ2-3	CASSYVAGGVADTQYF	TGTGCCAGCAGTTACGTGGCGGGGGGTGTCGCAGATACGCAGTATTTT
TRBV7-2	TRBD2	NA	TRBJ2-3	CASSFLSGGSTGQYF	TGTGCCAGCAGCTTTCTGAGCGGGGGGTCGACCGGGCAGTATTTT
TRBV5-8	NA	once	TRBJ2-1	CASSLVGSYNEQFF	TGTGCCAGCAGCTTGGTCGGGTCCTACAATGAGCAGTTCTTC
TRBV6-4	TRBD2	once	TRBJ2-1	CASGLAGGSYNEQFF	TGTGCCAGCGGTTTAGCGGGAGGCTCCTACAATGAGCAGTTCTTC
TRBV18	NA	NA	TRBJ2-7	CASSGAGSSYEQYF	TGTGCCAGCTCCGGGGCCGGGAGCTCCTACGAGCAGTACTTC
TRBV6-1	NA	NA	TRBJ1-2	CASSEQGLDGYTF	TGTGCCAGCAGTGAACAGGGGCTCGATGGCTACACCTTC
TRBV4-3	TRBD1	NA	TRBJ1-5	CASSQVTGTHQPQHF	TGCGCCAGCAGCCAAGTGACAGGGACGCATCAGCCCCAGCATTTT
TRBV6-2/TRBV6-3	NA	NA	TRBJ2-1	CASSRPQGGEQFF	TGTGCCAGCAGTAGACCCCAGGGGGGTGAGCAGTTCTTC
TRBV5-4	TRBD1	NA	TRBJ1-2	CASSLPTGVDGYTF	TGTGCCAGCAGCTTGCCGACAGGGGTAGATGGCTACACCTTC
TRBV7-9	TRBD1	NA	TRBJ1-6	CASNRDRNSPLHF	TGTGCCAGTAACCGGGACAGGAATTCACCCCTCCACTTT
TRBV18	TRBD2	NA	TRBJ2-3	CASSPESGNQDTQYF	TGTGCCAGCTCACCAGAAAGCGGGAATCAAGATACGCAGTATTTT
TRBV7-2	NA	few	TRBJ2-5	CASSPKGGGETQYF	TGTGCCAGCAGCCCAAAGGGAGGTGGGGAGACCCAGTACTTC
TRBV7-9	NA	NA	TRBJ2-2	CASRPPHVGGTGELFF	TGTGCCAGCCGCCCCCCCCACGTAGGGGGCACCGGGGAGCTGTTTTTT
TRBV30	NA	NA	TRBJ2-6	CAWSVQGTGANVLTF	TGTGCCTGGAGCGTCCAGGGGACTGGGGCCAACGTCCTGACTTTC
TRBV3-1/TRBV3-2	NA	NA	TRBJ2-1	CASIDSFEQFF	TGTGCCAGCATCGACAGTTTTGAGCAGTTCTTC
TRBV10-3	NA	NA	TRBJ1-5	CAISGQTNQPQHF	TGTGCCATCAGCGGACAGACTAATCAGCCCCAGCATTTT
TRBV5-4	TRBD1	NA	TRBJ2-7	CASSSDRGSWEQYF	TGTGCCAGCAGCTCCGACAGGGGGTCGTGGGAGCAGTACTTC
TRBV9	TRBD1	NA	TRBJ2-2	CASSVLSGTDYTGELFF	TGTGCCAGCAGCGTACTTTCCGGGACAGATTACACCGGGGAGCTGTTTTTT
TRBV3-1/TRBV3-2	NA	NA	TRBJ2-1	CASSQDTGLHNEQFF	TGTGCCAGCAGCCAAGATACCGGGTTACACAATGAGCAGTTCTTC
TRBV19	TRBD1	NA	TRBJ1-2	CASTPGGSPSGYTF	TGTGCCAGTACCCCAGGGGGGTCGCCTTCCGGCTACACCTTC
TRBV3-1/TRBV3-2	TRBD2	NA	TRBJ2-1	CASSQAGTSGRTNEQFF	TGTGCCAGCAGCCAAGCGGGGACTAGCGGGCGCACCAATGAGCAGTTCTTC
TRBV9	NA	NA	TRBJ2-6	CASSPRLRSGANVLTF	TGTGCCAGCAGCCCCCGACTGCGCTCTGGGGCCAACGTCCTGACTTTC
TRBV5-1	TRBD2	NA	TRBJ2-3	CASSLLAGGSTDTQYF	TGCGCCAGCAGCCTTTTAGCGGGAGGGAGCACAGATACGCAGTATTTT
TRBV7-2	NA	NA	TRBJ1-4	CASSPLPAGSNEKLFF	TGTGCCAGCAGCCCTCTCCCGGCAGGGTCTAATGAAAAACTGTTTTTT
TRBV4-1	NA	NA	TRBJ2-1	CASSQGTSYNEQFF	TGCGCCAGCAGCCAAGGTACATCCTACAATGAGCAGTTCTTC
TRBV5-1	TRBD2	NA	TRBJ2-5	CASYPRGLAGEETQYF	TGCGCCAGCTACCCGAGGGGACTAGCGGGAGAAGAGACCCAGTACTTC
TRBV19	TRBD2	few	TRBJ2-7	CASSNQRGRVGEQYF	TGTGCCAGTAGTAATCAGCGCGGGAGGGTAGGGGAGCAGTACTTC
TRBV19	TRBD1	NA	TRBJ2-7	CASSPGGQGSAMPAYF	TGTGCCAGTAGCCCGGGGGGACAGGGGTCCGCCATGCCTGCGTACTTC
TRBV5-1	TRBD1	NA	TRBJ2-3	CASSPGQGTDTQYF	TGCGCCAGCAGCCCGGGACAGGGAACAGATACGCAGTATTTT
TRBV5-1	TRBD1	NA	TRBJ1-2	CASSHGTDYGYTF	TGCGCCAGCAGTCATGGGACAGACTATGGCTACACCTTC
TRBV27	TRBD1	NA	TRBJ1-2	CASSTGTGFGYTF	TGTGCCAGCAGCACCGGGACAGGGTTTGGCTACACCTTC
TRBV12-5	NA	NA	TRBJ1-5	CASGPSDSNQPQHF	TGTGCTAGTGGTCCAAGCGATAGCAATCAGCCCCAGCATTTT
TRBV19	NA	once	TRBJ2-7	CASSEASYEQYF	TGTGCCAGTAGTGAGGCCAGCTACGAGCAGTACTTC
TRBV9	TRBD1	NA	TRBJ1-2	CASSAGTAIYGYTF	TGTGCCAGCAGCGCCGGGACAGCGATCTATGGCTACACCTTC
TRBV7-2	TRBD1	NA	TRBJ1-3	CASSSKDRASGNTIYF	TGTGCCAGCAGCTCCAAAGACAGGGCCTCTGGAAACACCATATATTTT
TRBV7-2	TRBD1	NA	TRBJ1-6	CASSPRQGSSNSPLHF	TGTGCCAGCAGCCCGAGACAGGGCTCTTCGAATTCACCCCTCCACTTT
TRBV5-1	TRBD1	NA	TRBJ1-2	CASTKSGTADGYTF	TGCGCCAGCACCAAATCCGGGACAGCCGATGGCTACACCTTC
TRBV25-1	NA	once	TRBJ1-2	CASSEYTSLNGAGYTF	TGTGCCAGCAGTGAATATACCAGCCTCAATGGGGCAGGCTACACCTTC
TRBV7-9	NA	NA	TRBJ2-3	CASSLARDTQYF	TGTGCCAGCAGCTTAGCACGGGATACGCAGTATTTT
TRBV5-5	NA	NA	TRBJ1-5	CASSLRVNSNQPQHF	TGTGCCAGCAGCCTACGCGTAAATAGCAATCAGCCCCAGCATTTT
TRBV12-3/TRBV12-4	NA	NA	TRBJ2-7	CASSFDTYEQYF	TGTGCCAGCAGTTTCGACACCTACGAGCAGTACTTC
TRBV3-1/TRBV3-2	NA	NA	TRBJ1-5	CASSQGPTQPQHF	TGTGCCAGCAGCCAAGGGCCAACGCAGCCCCAGCATTTT
TRBV7-2	NA	once	TRBJ2-5	CASKTLRETQYF	TGTGCCAGCAAAACCCTCCGGGAGACCCAGTACTTC
TRBV6-6	TRBD1	NA	TRBJ1-5	CASNEQGASNQPQHF	TGTGCCAGCAACGAGCAGGGGGCGAGCAATCAGCCCCAGCATTTT
TRBV4-1	NA	NA	TRBJ2-2	CASSQVARNTGELFF	TGCGCCAGCAGTCAAGTCGCCAGGAACACCGGGGAGCTGTTTTTT
TRBV6-2/TRBV6-3	TRBD2	NA	TRBJ2-3	CATNPLRRGAVQDTQYF	TGTGCCACCAACCCCTTGAGGCGGGGGGCTGTACAAGATACGCAGTATTTT
TRBV19	TRBD1	NA	TRBJ1-2	CASGQGIYGYTF	TGTGCCAGCGGACAGGGGATCTATGGCTACACCTTC
TRBV4-3	TRBD1	NA	TRBJ2-5	CASSQELTGGVQETQYF	TGCGCCAGCAGCCAAGAGCTGACAGGGGGGGTTCAAGAGACCCAGTACTTC
TRBV19	NA	NA	TRBJ1-2	CASSSGLILSPVSNYGYTF	TGTGCCAGTAGTTCAGGTCTCATTTTGTCGCCGGTGTCAAACTATGGCTACACCTTC
TRBV13	NA	once	TRBJ2-7	CASSPIPAVPRYEQYF	TGTGCCAGCAGCCCAATCCCTGCCGTTCCCAGGTACGAGCAGTACTTC
TRBV2	TRBD2	NA	TRBJ2-1	CASSPRTSGRSSYNEQFF	TGTGCCAGCAGTCCGCGGACTAGCGGGAGAAGCTCCTACAATGAGCAGTTCTTC
TRBV7-2	TRBD2	NA	TRBJ2-2	CASSPEGLAARGGELFF	TGTGCCAGCAGCCCGGAGGGACTAGCGGCCCGCGGGGGGGAGCTGTTTTTT
TRBV3-1/TRBV3-2	NA	NA	TRBJ1-2	CASSQREGSYGYTF	TGTGCCAGCAGCCAAAGGGAGGGTAGCTATGGCTACACCTTC
TRBV15	NA	few	TRBJ2-1	CATSPTGGIGDNEQFF	TGTGCCACCAGCCCTACCGGCGGTATAGGCGACAATGAGCAGTTCTTC